This record covers a single T cell receptor beta chain. This CDR3 region has 15 residues. Trimming removed 2 bases from V and 10 bases from J, with 16 bases in between. Per the germline V gene, CDR1 is SGHTS and CDR2 is YDEGEE. This entry comes from a study of cytomegalovirus exposure and HLA in healthy donors. Primers for the PCR totalled 60 Vbeta and 13 Jbeta. TCRdb's table, derived via immunoSEQ multiplex PCR, lists solely in-frame clones and lacks some. This sample has about 180,000 clones, with around 82% found just once. The origin of this receptor is a woman aged 25 to 45 in good health and CMV-seropositive. Sequenced material: PBMCs. The chain employs TRBV5-8 and TRBJ1-6; possible D gene TRBD1, 5 bases. The CDR3 region is CASSLPSGLRSPLHF. CDR3 bases: TGTGCCAGCAGCTTACCATCAGGGTTAAGGTCACCCCTCCACTTT.